This TCR beta chain was sequenced during a study of T cells in Graves' hyperthyroidism and ophthalmopathy. The V gene lost 5 bases and the J gene lost 3 bases, with 16 bases spanning the gap. The CDR3 length is 15 residues. CDR1 SGHVS and CDR2 FNYEAQ come from the germline V gene. Amplified TCR beta CDR3 regions derived from RNA transcripts. An initial round of RT-PCR targeting the TCR CDR3 relied on the HTBI primer set. TCRdb ran MiXCR on the multiplex PCR reads and lists one entry per CDR3 protein. The repertoire holds 89,000 or so distinct CDR3 sequences, with roughly 39% as singletons. The study defined stable Graves' hyperthyroidism as no ophthalmopathy progression within 18 months.

The receptor was isolated from a woman younger than 45 with Graves' hyperthyroidism. The sequencing input was peripheral blood or thyroid tissue (not recorded which). The chain recombines TRBV7-6 with TRBJ1-2, with D maybe TRBD1 (6 bases). For the CDR3, the DNA is TGTGCCAGCAGCCCTTACACAGGGCCGTACTATGGCTACACCTTC. Its translation: CASSPYTGPYYGYTF.